Listed below are T cell receptor beta chains from one sample, sequenced in a study of blood T cell repertoires in COVID-19. Sequencing was performed with immunoSEQ multiplex PCR; in TCRdb, only in-frame clones are kept and a portion is missing. The sample has almost 350,000 clones, 89% seen once. Specimen: peripheral blood. The receptors derive from a woman aged 60-75 years with COVID-19, enrolled during active disease. The CDR3 runs from the conserved cysteine through the conserved F or W. Fields, in order: CDR3 protein, J gene, V gene.

cdr3_aa: CASTNRARGYTF
j_call: TRBJ1-2
v_call: TRBV12-3/TRBV12-4

cdr3_aa: CASSERVGGVVIYGYTF
j_call: TRBJ1-2
v_call: TRBV19

cdr3_aa: CASSKTAGNTIYF
j_call: TRBJ1-3
v_call: TRBV12-3/TRBV12-4

cdr3_aa: CASSTPPRTANNQPQHF
j_call: TRBJ1-5
v_call: TRBV19

cdr3_aa: CATSEGREVNQPQHF
j_call: TRBJ1-5
v_call: TRBV24-1

cdr3_aa: CASSERGAEGRRFF
j_call: TRBJ2-1
v_call: TRBV6-1

cdr3_aa: CASSPVLQGNYEQYF
j_call: TRBJ2-7
v_call: TRBV6-5

cdr3_aa: CASSRNRNTEAFF
j_call: TRBJ1-1
v_call: TRBV14

cdr3_aa: CASSNRIAGTDTQYF
j_call: TRBJ2-3
v_call: TRBV2

cdr3_aa: CASSIGDRGNQPQHF
j_call: TRBJ1-5
v_call: TRBV19

cdr3_aa: CASSPPGETQYF
j_call: TRBJ2-5
v_call: TRBV18

cdr3_aa: CASTTTSGGRSDTQYF
j_call: TRBJ2-3
v_call: TRBV3-1/TRBV3-2

cdr3_aa: CASTAGQGAWQPQHF
j_call: TRBJ1-5
v_call: TRBV19

cdr3_aa: CASSPLPSRGGELFF
j_call: TRBJ2-2
v_call: TRBV3-1/TRBV3-2

cdr3_aa: CASRAGTDYEQYF
j_call: TRBJ2-7
v_call: TRBV28

cdr3_aa: CASSARGDTTGELFF
j_call: TRBJ2-2
v_call: TRBV6-4

cdr3_aa: CASSLGGAGLQNEQFF
j_call: TRBJ2-1
v_call: TRBV28

cdr3_aa: CASSRQGFPNEKLFF
j_call: TRBJ1-4
v_call: TRBV2

cdr3_aa: CASSRLGAGNTEAFF
j_call: TRBJ1-1
v_call: TRBV5-1

cdr3_aa: CASSPLAPTPRTTEAFF
j_call: TRBJ1-1
v_call: TRBV6-6

cdr3_aa: CASSVGAGANVLTF
j_call: TRBJ2-6
v_call: TRBV9

cdr3_aa: CASSLVGASGEETQYF
j_call: TRBJ2-5
v_call: TRBV5-1

cdr3_aa: CASSLVGRGHSTGNTIYF
j_call: TRBJ1-3
v_call: TRBV7-2

cdr3_aa: CASSPRGANTEAFF
j_call: TRBJ1-1
v_call: TRBV18

cdr3_aa: CASRPTATNEKLFF
j_call: TRBJ1-4
v_call: TRBV5-5

cdr3_aa: CASSDTIHGGSTDTQYF
j_call: TRBJ2-3
v_call: TRBV6-4

cdr3_aa: CASSPRQGWDTEAFF
j_call: TRBJ1-1
v_call: TRBV28